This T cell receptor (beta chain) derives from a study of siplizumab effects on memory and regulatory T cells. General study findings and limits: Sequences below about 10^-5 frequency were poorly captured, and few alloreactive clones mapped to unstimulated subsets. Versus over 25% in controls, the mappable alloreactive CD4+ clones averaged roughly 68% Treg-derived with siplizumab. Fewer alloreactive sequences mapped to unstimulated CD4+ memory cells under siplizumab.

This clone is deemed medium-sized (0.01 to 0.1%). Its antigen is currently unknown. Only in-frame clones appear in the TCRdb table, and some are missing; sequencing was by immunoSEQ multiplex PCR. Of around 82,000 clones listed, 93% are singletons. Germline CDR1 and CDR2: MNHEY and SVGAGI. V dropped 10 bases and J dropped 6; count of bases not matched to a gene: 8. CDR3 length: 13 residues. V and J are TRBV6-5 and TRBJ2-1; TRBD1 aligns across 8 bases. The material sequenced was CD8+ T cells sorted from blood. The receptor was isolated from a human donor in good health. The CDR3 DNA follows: TGTGCCACCCAGACAGGGGAAGGCAATGAGCAGTTCTTC. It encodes CATQTGEGNEQFF.